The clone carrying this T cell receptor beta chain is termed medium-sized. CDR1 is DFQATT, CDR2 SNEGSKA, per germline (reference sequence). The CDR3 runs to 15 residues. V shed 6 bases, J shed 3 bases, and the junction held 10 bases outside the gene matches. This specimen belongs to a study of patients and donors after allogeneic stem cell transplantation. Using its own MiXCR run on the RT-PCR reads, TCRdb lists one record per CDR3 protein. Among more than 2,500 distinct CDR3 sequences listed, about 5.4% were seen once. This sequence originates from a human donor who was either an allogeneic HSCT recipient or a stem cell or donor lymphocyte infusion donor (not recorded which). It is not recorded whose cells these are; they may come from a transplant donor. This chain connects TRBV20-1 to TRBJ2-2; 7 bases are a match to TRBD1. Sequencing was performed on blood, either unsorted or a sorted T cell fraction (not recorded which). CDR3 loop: CSAASGTDYTGELFF. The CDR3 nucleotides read TGCAGTGCAGCCTCCGGGACAGACTACACCGGGGAGCTGTTTTTT.